These 20 T cell receptor beta chains originate from one sample sequenced in a study of cytomegalovirus exposure and HLA in healthy donors. The table came from immunoSEQ multiplex PCR; TCRdb's copy has only in-frame clones and leaves some out. Seen here are approximately 150,000 clones, roughly 84% observed once, and the top ten hold around 9.6%. The specimen was PBMCs. The receptors were gathered from a man aged 25-45 years in good health and CMV-seropositive.

The genes are TRBV10-3 and TRBJ1-1; possibly TRBD1 for D (5 bases). The germline V and J ends were trimmed by 3 bases and 6 bases, with 14 bases remaining between them. Per germline, CDR1 ENHRY and CDR2 SYGVKD. CDR3 length: 14 amino acids. In DNA, the CDR3 is TGTGCCATCAGTGACAGGGACTCGGGCGCTGAAGCTTTCTTT. Protein product: CAISDRDSGAEAFF.

Written as DNA, the CDR3 is TGTGCCAGCAGTTTATTCGGTCGGGAGGTTAACTATGGCTACACCTTC. As protein: CASSLFGREVNYGYTF. The rearrangement joins TRBV28 to TRBJ1-2; D remains unclear. V lost 1 base and J 1 base, leaving 13 bases between the germline ends. This CDR3 comprises 16 residues. The V gene's germline CDR1 is MDHEN and CDR2 SYDVKM.

V usage is TRBV9 and J usage is TRBJ2-7, with 9 bases lining up with TRBD1. The length of the CDR3 is 14 residues. CDR1 and CDR2 from the germline V gene are SGDLS and YYNGEE. V shed 1 base and J 3 bases; nucleotides not matched to a gene: 2. CDR3 DNA: TGTGCCAGCAGCGTATCGGGACAGGGCTACGAGCAGTACTTC. Amino acid sequence: CASSVSGQGYEQYF.

The chain recombines TRBV2 with TRBJ2-4; 8 positions match TRBD2. The V gene's germline CDR1 is SNHLY and CDR2 FYNNEI. V shed 8 bases, J shed 8 bases, and the junction held 5 bases outside the gene matches. The CDR3 is 12 residues long. The CDR3 DNA follows: TGTGCCAGCTACGGGAGGGGGTACATTCAGTACTTC. Protein: CASYGRGYIQYF.

The chain joins TRBV10-2 to TRBJ2-7; maybe TRBD2 (6 bases). The CDR3 loop spans 13 amino acids. V lost 8 bases to trimming and J lost 1 base, with 12 bases between them. Per germline, CDR1 WSHSY and CDR2 SAAADI. CDR3 nucleotides: TGCGCCAGCCGAATTGGGGGGTCCTACGAGCAGTACTTC. Its translation is CASRIGGSYEQYF.

This chain connects TRBV28 to TRBJ1-5, with 7 nucleotides matching TRBD1. Germline values: CDR1 MDHEN, CDR2 SYDVKM. The CDR3 sequence is 14 residues long. Trimming at V came to 3 bases and at J to 4 bases, leaving 3 bases not matched to a gene. CDR3 amino acids: CASSFGTENQPQHF. CDR3 in DNA: TGTGCCAGCAGTTTCGGGACAGAAAATCAGCCCCAGCATTTT. Combining the CDR3 with reference TRBV28 and TRBJ1-5 gives the whole variable domain DVKVTQSSRYLVKRTGEKVFLECVQDMDHENMFWYRQDPGLGLRLIYFSYDVKMKEKGDIPEGYSVSREKKERFSLILESASTNQTSMYLCASSFGTENQPQHFGDGTRLSIL.

This CDR3 is CASRSGTGLYTEAFF. The CDR3 DNA follows: TGTGCCAGCAGATCCGGGACAGGGTTGTACACTGAAGCTTTCTTT. The chain has TRBV6-4 and TRBJ1-1; 9 bases line up with TRBD1. Germline CDR1 reads MRHNA; CDR2 reads SNTAGT. This CDR3 is 15 amino acids long. The V gene end was trimmed by 6 bases and the J gene end by 3 bases; junction bases not matched to a gene: 8.

The CDR3 DNA is TGTGCCAGCAACCGTCAGGGTTCCTACGAGCAGTACTTC. Its protein is CASNRQGSYEQYF. This chain joins TRBV28 and TRBJ2-7; a possible D gene is TRBD1 (5 bases). Germline CDR1 reads MDHEN; CDR2 reads SYDVKM. V was shortened by 7 bases and J by 1 base, with 11 bases between the two germline ends. There are 13 residues in the CDR3.

The rearrangement links TRBV29-1 to TRBJ2-3; 8 nucleotides line up with TRBD1. Germline V gene sequence: CDR1 SQVTM, CDR2 ANQGSEA. The CDR3 length is 13 residues. Unmatched junction bases numbered 1, after V lost 4 bases and J lost 1 base. The CDR3 bases are TGCAGCGTTGGGGGACAGGGCACAGATACGCAGTATTTT. It is translated as CSVGGQGTDTQYF.

V and J are TRBV11-2 and TRBJ1-1; possible D gene TRBD1, 6 bases. Trimming took 6 bases from V and 0 from J, leaving 14 bases between them. There are 15 residues in the CDR3. The germline V gene encodes CDR1 SGHAT and CDR2 FQNNGV. DNA of the CDR3: TGTGCCAGCAGTTTTAACAGGGCCATGAACACTGAAGCTTTCTTT. Protein: CASSFNRAMNTEAFF.

The genes are TRBV7-2 and TRBJ2-1; TRBD2 aligns across 10 bases. CDR3 size: 15 residues. The germline V gene encodes CDR1 SGHTA and CDR2 FQGNSA. Trimming removed 4 bases from V and 7 bases from J; junction bases left unmatched: 7. This CDR3 is CASSSRTSGGNEQFF. The CDR3 nucleotides are TGTGCCAGCAGCTCACGGACTAGCGGAGGGAATGAGCAGTTCTTC.

The genes are TRBV7-2 and TRBJ2-1; D might be TRBD1 (5 bases). Trimming shortened V by 1 base and J by 9 bases, and 19 bases separated the two germline ends. This CDR3 spans 16 amino acids. Germline-derived CDR1 and CDR2 are SGHTA and FQGNSA. The CDR3 DNA reads as TGTGCCAGCAGCTTAGGGGCAGGGCAGGGTGTAAGTGAGCAGTTCTTC. This translates into CASSLGAGQGVSEQFF. The entire variable domain, with the rest obtained from reference TRBV7-2 and TRBJ2-1, is as follows: GAGVSQSPSNKVTEKGKDVELRCDPISGHTALYWYRQSLGQGLEFLIYFQGNSAPDKSGLPSDRFSAERTGGSVSTLTIQRTQQEDSAVYLCASSLGAGQGVSEQFFGPGTRLTVL.

CDR3 sequence (DNA): TGTGCCAGCAGCTTGTATTACTACGAGCAGTACTTC. It yields the protein CASSLYYYEQYF. The genes are TRBV5-6 and TRBJ2-7; D gene uncertain. The CDR3 is 12 residues long. V lost 1 base and J lost 3, with 5 bases in between. Germline CDR1 and CDR2: SGHDT and YYEEEE.

The chain links TRBV2 to TRBJ2-3; D possibly corresponds to TRBD2 (6 bases). Germline V CDR1 and CDR2: SNHLY, FYNNEI. The germline V and J ends were trimmed by 7 bases and 3 bases, with 17 bases remaining between them. This CDR3 has 15 residues. The CDR3 is CASNLASTPTDTQYF. CDR3 DNA: TGTGCCAGCAACCTAGCGTCTACCCCGACAGATACGCAGTATTTT.

There are a few counts of this clone. The junction does not match germline at one end; this may be a read error. This rearrangement joins TRBV7-7 to TRBJ2-7; 8 bases match TRBD1. This CDR3 is built from 13 residues. Germline CDR1 SSHAT, CDR2 FNYEAQ (reference sequence). The CDR3 loop is CASSPGQGAEQYF. The DNA for the CDR3 is TGTGCTAGCAGCCCCGGACAGGGCGCCGAGCAGTACTTC.

This chain uses TRBV28 with TRBJ2-1, with D perhaps matching TRBD1 (6 bases). This CDR3 comprises 13 residues. Germline V gene lookup returns CDR1 MDHEN and CDR2 SYDVKM. Trimming cost V 6 bases and J 6 bases, with 12 bases left between them. The CDR3 region has the DNA TGTGCCAGCAGCCGCCGGGACATCAATGAGCAGTTCTTC. Protein product: CASSRRDINEQFF.

The chain recombines TRBV10-3 with TRBJ1-2; 7 bases map to TRBD1. J gave up 6 bases and V 0 bases, and 7 bases lay outside the gene matches. The CDR3 spans 15 residues. The germline V gene encodes CDR1 ENHRY and CDR2 SYGVKD. As DNA, the CDR3 is TGTGCCATCAGTGAGTCTACAGGGGCCGAGGATGGCTACACCTTC. It encodes CAISESTGAEDGYTF.

The chain employs TRBV18 and TRBJ1-4; D remains ambiguous. The germline V and J ends were trimmed by 2 bases and 5 bases, with 9 bases remaining between them. The CDR3 totals 14 residues. Germline values: CDR1 KGHSH, CDR2 LQKENI. CDR3: CASSPREGNEKLFF. CDR3 DNA sequence: TGTGCCAGCTCACCAAGGGAGGGAAATGAAAAACTGTTTTTT.

The V gene is TRBV6-5, the J gene TRBJ1-2; D ambiguous. Trimming took off 1 base at V and 8 bases at J, with 11 bases between the two ends. Germline assignment: CDR1 MNHEY and CDR2 SVGAGI. The CDR3 is made up of 13 amino acids. The CDR3 nucleotides read TGTGCCAGCAGTTACTTCGGATCGGGAGGCTACACCTTC. Encoded protein: CASSYFGSGGYTF.

The V call is TRBV9, the J call TRBJ1-1, with no clear D. V shed 0 bases and J shed 0 bases, with 6 bases lying between them. Germline V gene sequence: CDR1 SGDLS, CDR2 YYNGEE. The CDR3 loop spans 14 amino acids. The CDR3 loop is CASSVGRMNTEAFF. CDR3 DNA sequence: TGTGCCAGCAGCGTAGGGAGAATGAACACTGAAGCTTTCTTT.